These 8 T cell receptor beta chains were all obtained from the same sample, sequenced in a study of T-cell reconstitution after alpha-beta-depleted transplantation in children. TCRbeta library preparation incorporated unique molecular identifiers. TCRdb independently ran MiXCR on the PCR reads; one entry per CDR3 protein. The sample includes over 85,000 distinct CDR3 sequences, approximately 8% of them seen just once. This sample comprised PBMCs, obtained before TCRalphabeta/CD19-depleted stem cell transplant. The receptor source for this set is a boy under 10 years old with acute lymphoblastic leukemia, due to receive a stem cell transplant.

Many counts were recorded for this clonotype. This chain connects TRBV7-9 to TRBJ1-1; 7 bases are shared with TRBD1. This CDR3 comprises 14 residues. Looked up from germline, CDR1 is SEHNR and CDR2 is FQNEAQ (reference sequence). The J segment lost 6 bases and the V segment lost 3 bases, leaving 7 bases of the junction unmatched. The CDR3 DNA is TGTGCCAGCAGCTTGACAGGGTTGTTGGCTGAAGCTTTCTTT. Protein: CASSLTGLLAEAFF.

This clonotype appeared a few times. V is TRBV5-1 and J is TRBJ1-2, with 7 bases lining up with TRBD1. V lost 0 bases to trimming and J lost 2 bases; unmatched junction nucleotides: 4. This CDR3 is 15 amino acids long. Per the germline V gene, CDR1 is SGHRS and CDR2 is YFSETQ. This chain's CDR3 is CASSLEGRGNYGYTF. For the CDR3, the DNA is TGCGCCAGCAGCTTGGAAGGCAGGGGGAACTATGGCTACACCTTC.

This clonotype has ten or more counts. The CDR3 region is CASSLAGTVYNEQFF. The CDR3 DNA is TGTGCCAGCAGTTTAGCGGGGACAGTTTACAATGAGCAGTTCTTC. The chain joins TRBV12-3 or TRBV12-4 to TRBJ2-1, with 7 bases that match TRBD1. With 0 bases clipped from V and 4 bases from J, the junction kept 3 bases outside the gene matches. The CDR3 loop spans 15 amino acids.

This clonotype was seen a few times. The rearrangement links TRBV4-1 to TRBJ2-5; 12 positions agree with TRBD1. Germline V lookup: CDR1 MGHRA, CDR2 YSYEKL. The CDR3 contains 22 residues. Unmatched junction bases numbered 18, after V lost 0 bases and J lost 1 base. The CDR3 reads CASSQDTGQGASLAGFQETQYF. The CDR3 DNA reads TGCGCCAGCAGCCAAGATACGGGACAGGGGGCATCCCTAGCGGGGTTCCAAGAGACCCAGTACTTC.

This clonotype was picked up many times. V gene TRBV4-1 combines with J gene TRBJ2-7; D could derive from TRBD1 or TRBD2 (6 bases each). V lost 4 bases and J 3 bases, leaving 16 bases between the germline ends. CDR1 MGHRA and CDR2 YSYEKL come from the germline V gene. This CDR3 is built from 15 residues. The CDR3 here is CASSPGASTDYEQYF. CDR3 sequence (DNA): TGCGCCAGCAGCCCGGGGGCTAGCACAGACTACGAGCAGTACTTC.

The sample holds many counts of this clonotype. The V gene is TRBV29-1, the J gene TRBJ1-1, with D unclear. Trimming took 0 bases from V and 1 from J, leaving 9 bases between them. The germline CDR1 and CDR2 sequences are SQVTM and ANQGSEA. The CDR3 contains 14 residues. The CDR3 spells CSVEEGGWNTEAFF. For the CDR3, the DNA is TGCAGCGTTGAAGAAGGTGGTTGGAACACTGAAGCTTTCTTT.

The CDR3 nucleotides are TGTGCCAGCAGCTTGGAAAGGTCGGGTGAAAAACTGTTTTTT. Translation: CASSLERSGEKLFF. The genes are TRBV7-2 and TRBJ1-4; D unclear. The CDR3 loop spans 14 amino acids. V was cut by 3 bases and J by 7 bases, with 12 bases left in between. In germline, CDR1 is SGHTA, CDR2 FQGNSA.

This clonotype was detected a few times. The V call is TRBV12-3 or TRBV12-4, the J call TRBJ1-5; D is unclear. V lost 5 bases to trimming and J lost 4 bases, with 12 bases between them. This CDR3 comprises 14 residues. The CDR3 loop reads CASSPADINQPQHF. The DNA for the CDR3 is TGTGCCAGCAGTCCTGCCGATATTAATCAGCCCCAGCATTTT.